This TCR beta chain was captured by sequencing in a study of Graves' ophthalmopathy and Graves' hyperthyroidism. Amplification of TCR beta CDR3 regions used RNA transcripts. HTBI primers primed a first-round RT-PCR, and a second-round multiplex PCR followed. One entry per CDR3 protein results from TCRdb running MiXCR on the multiplex PCR reads. This table has around 1,200,000 distinct CDR3 sequences, 35% to 40% appearing once. Germline V lookup: CDR1 MNHEY, CDR2 SVGEGT. V gave up 0 bases and J gave up 5 bases, with 16 bases separating them. CDR3 length: 16 amino acids. Among the hyperthyroidism patients, all were newly diagnosed, aged 18 to 65, with under 2 months' duration.

The gene calls are TRBV6-2 or TRBV6-3 and TRBJ1-1; D is perhaps TRBD1 (6 bases). Sequencing was carried out using peripheral blood or thyroid tissue (not recorded which). This receptor was taken from an adult man with Graves' hyperthyroidism. DNA of the CDR3: TGTGCCAGCAGTTACTCCTCCGACAGGTTGGCGACTGAAGCTTTCTTT. Translated: CASSYSSDRLATEAFF.